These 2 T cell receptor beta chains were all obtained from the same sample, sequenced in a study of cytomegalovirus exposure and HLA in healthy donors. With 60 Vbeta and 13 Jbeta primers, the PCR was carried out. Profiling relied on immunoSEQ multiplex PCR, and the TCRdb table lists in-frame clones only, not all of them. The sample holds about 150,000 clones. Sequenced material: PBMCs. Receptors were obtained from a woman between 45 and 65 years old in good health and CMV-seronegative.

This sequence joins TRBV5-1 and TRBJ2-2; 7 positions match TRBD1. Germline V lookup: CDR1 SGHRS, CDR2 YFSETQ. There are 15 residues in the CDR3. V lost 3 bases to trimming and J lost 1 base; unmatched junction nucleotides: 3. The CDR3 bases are TGCGCCAGCAGCTCTGACAGGGTGAACACCGGGGAGCTGTTTTTT. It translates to CASSSDRVNTGELFF.

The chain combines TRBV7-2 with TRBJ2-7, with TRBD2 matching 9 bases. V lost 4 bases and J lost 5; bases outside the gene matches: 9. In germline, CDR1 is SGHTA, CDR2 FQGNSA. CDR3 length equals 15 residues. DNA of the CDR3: TGTGCCAGCAGCTCTGGGACTAGCAGGAGTAACGAGCAGTACTTC. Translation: CASSSGTSRSNEQYF.